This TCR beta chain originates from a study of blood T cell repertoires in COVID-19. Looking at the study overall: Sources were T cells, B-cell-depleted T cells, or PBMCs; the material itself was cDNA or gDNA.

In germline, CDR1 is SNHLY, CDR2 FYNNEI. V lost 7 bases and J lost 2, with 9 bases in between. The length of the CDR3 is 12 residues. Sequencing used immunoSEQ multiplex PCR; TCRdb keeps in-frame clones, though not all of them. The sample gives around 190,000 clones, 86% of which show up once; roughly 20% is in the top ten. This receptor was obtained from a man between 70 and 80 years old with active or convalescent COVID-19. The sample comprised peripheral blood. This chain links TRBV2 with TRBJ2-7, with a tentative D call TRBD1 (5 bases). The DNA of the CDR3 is TGTGCCAGCAACCAGGGTCCCTACGAGCAGTACTTC. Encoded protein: CASNQGPYEQYF.